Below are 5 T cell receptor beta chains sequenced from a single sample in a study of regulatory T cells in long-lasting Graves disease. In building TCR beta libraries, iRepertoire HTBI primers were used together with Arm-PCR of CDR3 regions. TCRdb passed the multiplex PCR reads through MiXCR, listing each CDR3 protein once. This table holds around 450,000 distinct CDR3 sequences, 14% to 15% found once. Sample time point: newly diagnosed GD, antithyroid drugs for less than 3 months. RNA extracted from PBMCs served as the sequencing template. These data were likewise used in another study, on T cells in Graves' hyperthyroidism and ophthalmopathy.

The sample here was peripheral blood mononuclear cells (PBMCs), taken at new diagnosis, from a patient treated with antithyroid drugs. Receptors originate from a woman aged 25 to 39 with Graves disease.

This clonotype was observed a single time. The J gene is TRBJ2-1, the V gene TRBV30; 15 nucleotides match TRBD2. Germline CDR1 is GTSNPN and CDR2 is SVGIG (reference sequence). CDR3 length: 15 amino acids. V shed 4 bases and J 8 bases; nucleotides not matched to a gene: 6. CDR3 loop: CAWNPGLAGGDEQFF. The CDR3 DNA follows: TGTGCCTGGAATCCCGGACTAGCGGGAGGGGATGAGCAGTTCTTC.

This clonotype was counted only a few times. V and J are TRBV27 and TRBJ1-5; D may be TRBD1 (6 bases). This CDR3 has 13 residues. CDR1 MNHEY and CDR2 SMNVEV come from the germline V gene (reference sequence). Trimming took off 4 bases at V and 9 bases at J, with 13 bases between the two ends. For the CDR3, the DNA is TGTGCCAGCAGTTACAGGGACGGGACGCCCCAGCATTTT. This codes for CASSYRDGTPQHF.

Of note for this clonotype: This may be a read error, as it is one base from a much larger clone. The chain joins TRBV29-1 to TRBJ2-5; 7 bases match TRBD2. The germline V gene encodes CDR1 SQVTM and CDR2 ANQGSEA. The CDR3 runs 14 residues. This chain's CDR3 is CSVAHLLAPETQCF. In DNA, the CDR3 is TGCAGCGTTGCCCACCTACTAGCGCCGGAGACCCAGTGCTTC. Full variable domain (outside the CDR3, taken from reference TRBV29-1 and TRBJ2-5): SAVISQKPSRDICQRGTSLTIQCQVDSQVTMMFWYRQQPGQSLTLIATANQGSEATYESGFVIDKFPISRPNLTFSTLTVSNMSPEDSSIYLCSVAHLLAPETQCFGPGTRLLVL.

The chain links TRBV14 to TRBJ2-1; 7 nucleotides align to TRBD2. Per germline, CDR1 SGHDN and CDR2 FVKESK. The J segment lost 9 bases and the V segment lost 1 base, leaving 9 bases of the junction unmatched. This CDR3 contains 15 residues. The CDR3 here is CASSQASGGDTEQFF. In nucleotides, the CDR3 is TGTGCCAGCAGCCAAGCCTCGGGAGGAGACACTGAGCAGTTCTTC.

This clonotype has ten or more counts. The CDR3 nucleotides read TGTGCCAGCAGTTACGCCCTAACAGGGCGGAATGAAAAACTGTTTTTT. This translates into CASSYALTGRNEKLFF. The gene calls are TRBV6-5 and TRBJ1-4; a weak D match, TRBD1 (6 bases). The V end lost 2 bases, the J end lost 5 bases, and 15 bases lay between the germline ends. CDR1 is MNHEY and CDR2 is SVGAGI in the germline V gene. CDR3 length: 16 residues.